This T cell receptor (beta chain) was sequenced in a study of CD8 T cells in Susac syndrome. The RNA input was about 0.45 to 1 ug, and it was reverse transcribed with random hexamers. Amplification of TCR beta CDR3 was carried out by immunoSEQ multiplex PCR, which covered 54 Vbeta and 13 Jbeta segments. Via MiXCR, TCRdb re-called the immunoSEQ multiplex PCR reads, giving one row per CDR3 protein. Seen here are some 220,000 distinct CDR3 sequences, 95% observed once, and the top ten hold 0.075% to 0.095%. Those who served as multiple sclerosis controls were treatment-naive patients with stable or active relapsing-remitting disease. Negative isolation yielded CD8+ and CD4+ T cells; FACS enriched TEMRA cells. V lost 4 bases, J lost 0 bases, and 10 bases lay in between. Germline lookup yields CDR1 SQVTM and CDR2 ANQGSEA. The length of the CDR3 is 13 residues.

The clonotype originates from a human donor with multiple sclerosis. Sequencing was done on a sample of CD4+ T cells from PBMCs. J is TRBJ2-7 and V is TRBV29-1; D uncertain. The CDR3 is CSVASLSSYEQYF. The CDR3 nucleotides are TGCAGCGTTGCTTCTCTGAGCTCCTACGAGCAGTACTTC.